A selection of T cell receptor beta chains follows, all from one sample in a study of CD4 T cells in relation to SARS-CoV-2 and coronaviruses. Sequenced by immunoSEQ multiplex PCR; TCRdb stores in-frame clones only, minus some. The sample carries about 20,000 clones, more than 60% recorded once. Their specific antigens are unknown. Sample: CD4+ T cells from PBMCs, cultured in vitro. The receptors were sampled from a human donor in good health. Each CDR3 is given with its conserved first and last residue. A D gene is named only where the DNA matches it firmly. The size of a clone is reported for some rows only, either as once, few or many, or as a class for expanded clones.

-	-	TRBJ1-1	TRBV9	CASSVGGQRNTEAFF	TGTGCCAGCAGCGTCGGGGGGCAACGAAACACTGAAGCTTTCTTT
-	-	TRBJ2-5	TRBV6-2/TRBV6-3	CASSSIDSKETQYF	TGTGCCAGCAGTTCCATTGACAGTAAAGAGACCCAGTACTTC
-	-	TRBJ1-1	TRBV15	CATSREENTEAFF	TGTGCCACCAGCAGAGAGGAGAACACTGAAGCTTTCTTT
TRBD1	-	TRBJ2-5	TRBV24-1	CATSDRGTGNTPQHRETQYF	TGTGCCACCAGTGACCGAGGGACAGGGAATACGCCCCAACATAGGGAGACCCAGTACTTC
TRBD2	-	TRBJ2-1	TRBV4-1	CASSHPGLAGGSSYNEQFF	TGCGCCAGCAGCCACCCGGGACTAGCGGGAGGGAGCTCCTACAATGAGCAGTTCTTC
-	few	TRBJ1-3	TRBV11-2	CASSSGPVAGNTIYF	TGTGCCAGCAGCTCGGGTCCGGTGGCTGGAAACACCATATATTTT
-	-	TRBJ1-2	TRBV14	CASSQEEVGLYNGYTF	TGTGCCAGCAGCCAAGAGGAGGTCGGATTATATAATGGCTACACCTTC
-	-	TRBJ2-4	TRBV5-8	CASSSDGLAKNIQYF	TGTGCCAGCAGCTCCGACGGGCTAGCCAAAAACATTCAGTACTTC
-	few	TRBJ2-1	TRBV10-1	CASSDPGGNEQFF	TGCGCCAGCAGTGACCCAGGGGGGAATGAGCAGTTCTTC
-	-	TRBJ1-2	TRBV18	CASSPPTGGYGYTF	TGTGCCAGCTCACCCCCAACGGGAGGCTATGGCTACACCTTC
-	-	TRBJ2-3	TRBV3-1/TRBV3-2	CASSQGRVGTDTQYF	TGTGCCAGCAGCCAAGGAAGGGTGGGTACAGATACGCAGTATTTT
TRBD2	-	TRBJ2-5	TRBV19	CASSIQRTSGQETQYF	TGTGCCAGTAGTATACAGCGGACTAGCGGGCAAGAGACCCAGTACTTC
TRBD1	-	TRBJ2-2	TRBV7-3	CASSFLGQGAGELFF	TGTGCCAGCAGCTTCCTAGGACAGGGGGCCGGGGAGCTGTTTTTT
TRBD2	-	TRBJ2-4	TRBV3-1/TRBV3-2	CASSQVQAAGDIQYF	TGTGCCAGCAGCCAAGTACAAGCGGCGGGGGACATTCAGTACTTC
-	once	TRBJ2-3	TRBV7-6	CASSLGSPAGDTQYF	TGTGCCAGCAGCTTAGGGTCACCCGCCGGGGATACGCAGTATTTT
TRBD1	-	TRBJ1-1	TRBV19	CASSGTGGKVAAFF	TGTGCCAGTAGCGGGACAGGGGGCAAGGTGGCTGCTTTCTTT
-	-	TRBJ2-2	TRBV19	CASRASRVNTGELFF	TGTGCCAGTAGGGCTTCGAGAGTAAACACCGGGGAGCTGTTTTTT
-	-	TRBJ2-3	TRBV3-1/TRBV3-2	CASSQEKQWGTDTQYF	TGTGCCAGCAGCCAAGAAAAACAGTGGGGCACAGATACGCAGTATTTT
-	-	TRBJ2-5	TRBV3-1/TRBV3-2	CASSQDGLLGTQYF	TGTGCCAGCAGCCAAGATGGACTACTTGGGACCCAGTACTTC
TRBD1	once	TRBJ1-1	TRBV6-6	CASSYSGQGASF	TGTGCCAGCAGTTACTCCGGGCAGGGGGCGTCCTTT
-	-	TRBJ2-5	TRBV28	CASNRANQETQYF	TGTGCCAGCAATCGGGCTAATCAAGAGACCCAGTACTTC
-	-	TRBJ1-5	TRBV19	CASSPRDNQPQHF	TGTGCCAGTAGTCCCCGGGACAATCAGCCCCAGCATTTT
TRBD1	-	TRBJ2-4	TRBV19	CASSRQGAVKNIQYF	TGTGCCAGTAGTCGCCAGGGGGCTGTCAAAAACATTCAGTACTTC
-	few	TRBJ1-1	TRBV6-5	CASSSPGTEAFF	TGTGCCAGCAGTTCACCGGGGACTGAAGCTTTCTTT
-	-	TRBJ2-3	TRBV7-9	CASSLEGRTQYF	TGTGCCAGCAGCTTAGAGGGTCGTACGCAGTATTTT
TRBD1	-	TRBJ2-7	TRBV15	CATSRDQGAYPNEQYF	TGTGCCACCAGCAGAGATCAGGGGGCGTACCCTAACGAGCAGTACTTC